Sequencing of this T cell receptor (beta chain) was carried out in a study of shared clonotypes between healthy human individuals. Regarding this clone: What it recognizes is unknown.

The CDR3 is made up of 16 amino acids. Per germline, CDR1 MGHDK and CDR2 SYGVNS. The trim removed 8 bases at V and 3 bases at J, leaving 10 bases unmatched. Whole-study findings and limits: Clonotypes shared by all four sorted-subset donors had higher generation probabilities than non-shared clonotypes.

Sequencing was performed with immunoSEQ multiplex PCR; in TCRdb, only in-frame clones are kept and a portion is missing. The sample yields a few million clones, around 94% seen once. Sequenced material: naive CD4+ T cells sorted from blood. The subset is: CD45RA+ positively selected. V gene TRBV25-1 combines with J gene TRBJ2-6; 7 bases are a match to TRBD2. This receptor was obtained from a man aged 18 to 30 in good health. The CDR3 loop reads CASDGRVGGGANVLTF. DNA for the CDR3: TGTGCCAGCGATGGGAGGGTCGGCGGTGGGGCCAACGTCCTGACTTTC.